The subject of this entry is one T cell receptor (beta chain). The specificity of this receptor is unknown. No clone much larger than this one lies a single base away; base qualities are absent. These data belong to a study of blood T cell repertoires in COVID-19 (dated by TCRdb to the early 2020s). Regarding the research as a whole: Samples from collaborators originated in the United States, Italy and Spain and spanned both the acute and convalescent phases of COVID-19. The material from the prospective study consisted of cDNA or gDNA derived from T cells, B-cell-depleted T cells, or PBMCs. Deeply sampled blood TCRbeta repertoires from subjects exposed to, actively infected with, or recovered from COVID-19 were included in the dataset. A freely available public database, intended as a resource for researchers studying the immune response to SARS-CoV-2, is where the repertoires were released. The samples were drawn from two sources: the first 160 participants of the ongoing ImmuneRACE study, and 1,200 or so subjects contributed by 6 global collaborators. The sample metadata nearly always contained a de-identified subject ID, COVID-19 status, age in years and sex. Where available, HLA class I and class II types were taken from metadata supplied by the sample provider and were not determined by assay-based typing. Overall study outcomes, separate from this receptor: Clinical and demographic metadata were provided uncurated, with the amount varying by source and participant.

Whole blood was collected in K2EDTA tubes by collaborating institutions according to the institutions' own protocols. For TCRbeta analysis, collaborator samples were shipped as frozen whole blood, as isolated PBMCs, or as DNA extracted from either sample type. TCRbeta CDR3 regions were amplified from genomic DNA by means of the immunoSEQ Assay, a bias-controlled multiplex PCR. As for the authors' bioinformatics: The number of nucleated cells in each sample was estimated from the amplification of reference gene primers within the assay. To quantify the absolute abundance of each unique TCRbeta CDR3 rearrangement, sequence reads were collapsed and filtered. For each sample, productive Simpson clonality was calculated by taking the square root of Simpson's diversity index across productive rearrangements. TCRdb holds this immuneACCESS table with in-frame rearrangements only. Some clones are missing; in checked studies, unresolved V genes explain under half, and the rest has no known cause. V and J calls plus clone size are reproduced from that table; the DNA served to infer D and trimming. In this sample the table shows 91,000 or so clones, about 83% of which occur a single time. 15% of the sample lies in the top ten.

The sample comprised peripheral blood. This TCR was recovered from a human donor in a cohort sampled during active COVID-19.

Here is the DNA: TGTGCCAGCAGCTTATCGCAGGGGGCTTATTCACCCCTCCACTTT. Its protein product is CASSLSQGAYSPLHF. The sequence is built from TRBV7-2 and TRBJ1-6, with 8 middle bases fitting TRBD1. CDR1 and CDR2 (SGHTA, FQGNSA) derive from the germline V gene. The CDR3 measures 15 amino acids from cysteine to phenylalanine. Here the CDR3 DNA is all that survives: 45 bases in frame from base 1. After removal of 2 bases from V and 8 bases from J, the junction retains 5 bases not matched to a gene.